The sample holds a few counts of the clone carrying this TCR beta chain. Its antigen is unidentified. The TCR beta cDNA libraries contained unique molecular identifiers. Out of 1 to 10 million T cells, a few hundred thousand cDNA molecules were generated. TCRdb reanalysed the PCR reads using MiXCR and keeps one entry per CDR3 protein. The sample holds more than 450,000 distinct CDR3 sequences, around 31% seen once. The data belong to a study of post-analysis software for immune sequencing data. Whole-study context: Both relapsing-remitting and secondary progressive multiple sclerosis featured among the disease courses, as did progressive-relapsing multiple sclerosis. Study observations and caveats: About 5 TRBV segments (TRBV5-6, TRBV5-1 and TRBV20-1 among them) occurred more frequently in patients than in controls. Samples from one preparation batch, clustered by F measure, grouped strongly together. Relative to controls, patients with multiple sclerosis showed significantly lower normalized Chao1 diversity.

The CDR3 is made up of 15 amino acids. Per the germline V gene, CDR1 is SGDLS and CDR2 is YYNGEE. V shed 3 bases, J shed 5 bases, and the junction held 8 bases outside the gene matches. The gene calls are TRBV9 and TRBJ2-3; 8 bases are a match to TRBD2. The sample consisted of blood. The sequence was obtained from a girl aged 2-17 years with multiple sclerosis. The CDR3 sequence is CASSAATSEVDTQYF. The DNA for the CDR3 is TGTGCCAGCAGCGCAGCGACTAGCGAGGTAGATACGCAGTATTTT.